This paragraph covers one T cell receptor (beta chain) sequence. No antigen is known for it. PCR primers comprised 60 Vbeta and 13 Jbeta primers. Sequencing used immunoSEQ multiplex PCR; TCRdb keeps in-frame clones, though not all of them. This sample has about 140,000 clones; approximately 80% occur once, and the top ten carry about 2.2%. This sample was taken from a study of cytomegalovirus exposure and HLA in healthy donors. Findings of the study overall: What TCR beta sequences reportedly achieved was accurate prediction of HLA-A and HLA-B alleles in most subjects. CMV antigen specificity of three CMV-associated chains was confirmed in vitro.

The CDR3 is made up of 16 amino acids. Unmatched junction bases numbered 9, after V lost 2 bases and J lost 2 bases. Looked up from germline, CDR1 is MNHEY and CDR2 is SVGAGI. The source is a man aged 45-65 years in good health and CMV-seronegative. The chain uses TRBV6-5 and TRBJ2-7; 7 positions match TRBD2. The sample comprised PBMCs. Here the CDR3 DNA reads TGTGCCAGCAGTTACCAGGCGGGAGTTTTGGCCTACGAGCAGTACTTC. Its protein is CASSYQAGVLAYEQYF.